Following are 26 T cell receptor beta chains from one sample sequenced in a study of early stage breast cancer tumors. The repertoire was sequenced with immunoSEQ multiplex PCR; TCRdb's copy has only in-frame clones and lacks some. The table includes approximately 48,000 clones, just over 90% detected once. The sequenced material came from blood. These receptors all come from a person aged 70 to 85 with breast cancer.

V and J are TRBV7-3 and TRBJ2-1, with 9 bases aligning to TRBD2. The CDR3 spans 16 residues. Germline CDR1 reads SGHTA; CDR2 reads FQGTGA. With 4 bases clipped from V and 9 bases from J, the junction kept 13 bases outside the gene matches. The CDR3 coding sequence is TGTGCCAGCAGCTCCGCTGGCGGGAGGGCCCGGGTTGAGCAGTTCTTC. Residues: CASSSAGGRARVEQFF. Filled out from reference TRBV7-3 and TRBJ2-1, the complete variable domain reads GAGVSQTPSNKVTEKGKYVELRCDPISGHTALYWYRQSLGQGPEFLIYFQGTGAADDSGLPNDRFFAVRPEGSVSTLKIQRTERGDSAVYLCASSSAGGRARVEQFFGPGTRLTVL.

The chain links TRBV6-1 to TRBJ1-3; no definite D call. Deletions cut 0 bases from V and 2 bases from J, with 14 bases between. CDR1 MNHNS and CDR2 SASEGT come from the germline V gene. The CDR3 covers 17 residues. The CDR3 DNA follows: TGTGCCAGCAGTGAAGCGCTTCAGTCCATTCCTGGAAACACCATATATTTT. It yields the protein CASSEALQSIPGNTIYF.

The V call is TRBV6-5, the J call TRBJ1-2, with D possibly being TRBD1 (5 bases). This CDR3 is built from 15 residues. CDR1 and CDR2 from the germline V gene are MNHEY and SVGAGI. Trimming stripped 0 bases from V and 1 base from J, with 9 bases between. The CDR3 nucleotides are TGTGCCAGCAGTTACTCGGACAACCTTAACTATGGCTACACCTTC. Translating it yields CASSYSDNLNYGYTF.

The chain links TRBV5-1 to TRBJ2-7; 8 bases line up with TRBD1. This CDR3 is built from 15 residues. Germline-derived CDR1 and CDR2 are SGHRS and YFSETQ. V shed 4 bases, J shed 0 bases, and the junction held 6 bases outside the gene matches. The CDR3 bases are TGCGCCAGCAGCCCGAGGGGACAGGACTCCTACGAGCAGTACTTC. This encodes CASSPRGQDSYEQYF.

The rearrangement uses TRBV6-6 and TRBJ2-1, with 8 bases that match TRBD2. The CDR3 contains 15 residues. V gave up 6 bases and J gave up 5 bases; unmatched junction bases: 9. Germline-derived CDR1 and CDR2 are MNHNY and SVGAGI (reference sequence). This CDR3 reads CASSPTSGKNNEQFF. Written as DNA, the CDR3 is TGTGCCAGCAGCCCCACTAGCGGTAAGAACAATGAGCAGTTCTTC.

V is TRBV9 and J is TRBJ2-1, with 13 bases aligning to TRBD2. J gave up 6 bases and V 4 bases, and 13 bases lay outside the gene matches. Germline V gives CDR1 SGDLS, CDR2 YYNGEE. CDR3 length: 18 residues. In DNA, the CDR3 is TGTGCCAGCAGCTCCCTGACTAGCGGGGGGCCACCTGGCAATGAGCAGTTCTTC. It specifies CASSSLTSGGPPGNEQFF.

V usage is TRBV28 and J usage is TRBJ1-2; no clear D. V was shortened by 6 bases and J by 4 bases, with 15 bases between the two germline ends. Germline CDR1 MDHEN, CDR2 SYDVKM. The CDR3 has 14 amino acids. Here the CDR3 reads CASSGPGSLYGYTF. The DNA of the CDR3 is TGTGCCAGCAGCGGCCCGGGGAGCCTCTATGGCTACACCTTC.

This clone has just one count. The genes are TRBV2 and TRBJ2-3, with D unclear. There are 15 residues in the CDR3. CDR1 SNHLY and CDR2 FYNNEI come from the germline V gene. V lost 2 bases, J lost 2 bases, and 11 bases lay in between. The DNA for the CDR3 is TGTGCCAGCAGTGAAAACCCCGGGTCCACAGATACGCAGTATTTT. Its protein product is CASSENPGSTDTQYF.

The chain combines TRBV9 with TRBJ2-3, with a weak D call TRBD1 (6 bases). With 4 bases removed from V and 3 bases from J, the gap between germline ends came to 18 bases. From germline, CDR1 is SGDLS and CDR2 YYNGEE. CDR3 size: 16 residues. CDR3 nucleotides: TGTGCCAGCAGCTTACCACAGGGCACCCTAACAGATACGCAGTATTTT. Translated: CASSLPQGTLTDTQYF.

The V gene is TRBV5-1, the J gene TRBJ2-7, with a weak D call TRBD2 (6 bases). Trimming stripped 6 bases from V and 3 bases from J, with 16 bases between. The CDR3 is 14 residues long. Germline assignment: CDR1 SGHRS and CDR2 YFSETQ. The CDR3 sequence is CASKFAGGFYEQYF. For the CDR3, the DNA is TGCGCCAGCAAATTCGCCGGAGGGTTCTACGAGCAGTACTTC. Supplemented by reference TRBV5-1 and TRBJ2-7, the full variable domain reads KAGVTQTPRYLIKTRGQQVTLSCSPISGHRSVSWYQQTPGQGLQFLFEYFSETQRNKGNFPGRFSGRQFSNSRSEMNVSTLELGDSALYLCASKFAGGFYEQYFGPGTRLTVT.

The rearrangement joins TRBV4-3 to TRBJ2-7, with D possibly matching TRBD2 (6 bases). The V and J ends lost 0 bases and 6 bases respectively, with 9 bases between them. This CDR3 contains 13 residues. Germline values: CDR1 LGHNA, CDR2 YSLEER. CDR3 nucleotide sequence: TGCGCCAGCAGCCAAGAAGGAGGGCGCGAGCAGTACTTC. Protein: CASSQEGGREQYF.

The rearrangement uses TRBV19 and TRBJ2-6; D possibly corresponds to TRBD1 (6 bases). Trimming left V 5 bases short and J 17 bases short, with 25 bases between. Germline values: CDR1 LNHDA, CDR2 SQIVND (reference sequence). CDR3 length: 15 residues. The CDR3 DNA is TGTGCCAGTAGTCCAAACCCGACAGGTTACCTCCCCATGACTTTC. It codes for CASSPNPTGYLPMTF.

This clone was observed a few times. The chain employs TRBV28 and TRBJ2-2; 7 bases are a match to TRBD2. Germline V lookup: CDR1 MDHEN, CDR2 SYDVKM. The CDR3 sequence is 14 residues long. V trimming: 5 bases; J trimming: 6 bases; junction bases outside the gene matches: 6. The CDR3 region has the DNA TGTGCCAGCAGTCCTACTAGCGCCTCCGGGGAGCTGTTTTTT. It codes for CASSPTSASGELFF.

J is TRBJ1-2 and V is TRBV6-5, with 7 bases lining up with TRBD1. After removal of 6 bases from V and 8 bases from J, the junction contained 12 bases not matched to a gene. The CDR3 contains 14 residues. Per germline, CDR1 MNHEY and CDR2 SVGAGI. CDR3 DNA: TGTGCCAGCAGACCAATCGGACAGGAATGGGGCTACACCTTC. As protein: CASRPIGQEWGYTF.

This chain links TRBV6-5 with TRBJ2-5; 7 nucleotides align to TRBD1. The CDR3 contains 14 residues. The trim removed 2 bases at V and 3 bases at J, leaving 3 bases unmatched. Germline V gene data show CDR1 as MNHEY and CDR2 as SVGAGI. The CDR3 DNA is TGTGCCAGCAGTTACGGGGGACAGAAAGAGACCCAGTACTTC. This encodes CASSYGGQKETQYF.

The chain joins TRBV4-1 to TRBJ2-7; the match to TRBD2 covers 9 bases. The CDR3 runs to 18 residues. Germline trimming cut 3 bases from V and 4 bases from J; bases unmatched to any gene: 16. Germline V CDR1 and CDR2: MGHRA, YSYEKL. CDR3 region: CASSQGAGSGSIVYEQYF. CDR3 sequence (DNA): TGCGCCAGCAGCCAGGGGGCGGGTAGCGGGAGCATCGTATACGAGCAGTACTTC.

This sequence joins TRBV19 and TRBJ2-7, with 10 bases identical to TRBD1. CDR1 is LNHDA, CDR2 SQIVND, per germline (reference sequence). Unmatched junction bases numbered 5, after V lost 3 bases and J lost 3 bases. CDR3 length: 15 amino acids. In DNA, the CDR3 is TGTGCCAGTAGTATCGGGGGACAGGGGCTCTACGAGCAGTACTTC. This translates into CASSIGGQGLYEQYF.

The V gene is TRBV7-2, the J gene TRBJ2-5, with TRBD1 identical over 7 bases. Germline trimming cut 5 bases from V and 1 base from J; bases unmatched to any gene: 7. There are 15 residues in the CDR3. The germline V gene encodes CDR1 SGHTA and CDR2 FQGNSA. The CDR3 is CASSTSTGPQETQYF. The CDR3 bases are TGTGCCAGCAGCACCTCGACAGGGCCCCAAGAGACCCAGTACTTC.

This chain links TRBV6-5 with TRBJ2-2; TRBD2 matches at 10 bases. The CDR3 is made up of 15 amino acids. Germline trimming cut 2 bases from V and 6 bases from J; bases unmatched to any gene: 3. CDR1 is MNHEY, CDR2 SVGAGI, per germline. This chain's CDR3 is CASSYTSGIPGELFF. The CDR3 DNA reads TGTGCCAGCAGTTACACTAGCGGGATTCCCGGGGAGCTGTTTTTT.

The V call is TRBV7-9, the J call TRBJ2-7; 9 bases match TRBD1. Germline CDR1 is SEHNR and CDR2 is FQNEAQ (reference sequence). CDR3 length: 16 residues. After removal of 3 bases from V and 2 bases from J, the junction contained 8 bases not matched to a gene. CDR3 DNA: TGTGCCAGCAGCTTTGAGTGGGGGACAGGGACCTACGAGCAGTACTTC. Its protein is CASSFEWGTGTYEQYF.

This chain uses TRBV7-6 with TRBJ1-3; TRBD1 matches at 7 bases. The J segment lost 0 bases and the V segment lost 5 bases, leaving 7 bases of the junction unmatched. Looked up from germline, CDR1 is SGHVS and CDR2 is FNYEAQ. CDR3 length: 16 amino acids. As DNA, the CDR3 is TGTGCCAGCAGCCTAGGACAGGCTTCCTCTGGAAACACCATATATTTT. This encodes CASSLGQASSGNTIYF.

This chain uses TRBV28 with TRBJ2-7; TRBD2 matches at 8 bases. The CDR3 consists of 16 residues. V trimming: 6 bases; J trimming: 4 bases; junction bases outside the gene matches: 14. CDR1 MDHEN and CDR2 SYDVKM come from the germline V gene. The CDR3 coding sequence is TGTGCCAGCAGCTATACGGGACTAGGGGGAATTTACGAGCAGTACTTC. Its protein product is CASSYTGLGGIYEQYF.

J is TRBJ2-2 and V is TRBV19; 8 bases line up with TRBD2. The trim removed 9 bases at V and 5 bases at J, leaving 14 bases unmatched. Germline V gene sequence: CDR1 LNHDA, CDR2 SQIVND (reference sequence). There are 16 residues in the CDR3. CDR3 bases: TGTGCCAGCATCCGGGTAGCGGGGTCCCGGACCGGGGAGCTGTTTTTT. Protein sequence: CASIRVAGSRTGELFF.

V gene TRBV29-1 combines with J gene TRBJ1-5, with D tentatively TRBD1 (6 bases). V lost 6 bases, J lost 0 bases, and 12 bases lay in between. CDR1 and CDR2 (germline): SQVTM, ANQGSEA. The CDR3 consists of 14 residues. CDR3 coding DNA: TGCAGCGTAGCGGACAGAGATAGCAATCAGCCCCAGCATTTT. This gives the protein CSVADRDSNQPQHF.

Comments on this clone: The junction differs from germline at one of its ends, possibly a read error. DNA of the CDR3: TGTGCCAGCAGTTTGGACCTAAACACAGATACGCAGTATTTT. Its translation is CASSLDLNTDTQYF. The chain links TRBV5-6 to TRBJ2-3, with D unclear. Germline V gene sequence: CDR1 SGHDT, CDR2 YYEEEE. The CDR3 runs 14 residues.

The gene calls are TRBV9 and TRBJ2-7, with D possibly being TRBD1 (6 bases). The CDR3 consists of 14 residues. Germline values: CDR1 SGDLS, CDR2 YYNGEE. Trimming took 3 bases from V and 0 from J, leaving 10 bases between them. As DNA, the CDR3 is TGTGCCAGCAGCGCCCAGGGGAGCTCCTACGAGCAGTACTTC. Its protein is CASSAQGSSYEQYF. Full variable domain (outside the CDR3, taken from reference TRBV9 and TRBJ2-7): DSGVTQTPKHLITATGQRVTLRCSPRSGDLSVYWYQQSLDQGLQFLIQYYNGEERAKGNILERFSAQQFPDLHSELNLSSLELGDSALYFCASSAQGSSYEQYFGPGTRLTVT.